Sequencing of this T cell receptor (beta chain) was carried out in a study of Ad26.COV2.S vaccination and SARS-CoV-2 variants. Study details: Participant was drawn from the COV1001 Ad26.COV2.S trial arm. Ad26.COV2.S given intramuscularly, once or twice 56 days apart.

CDR1 is SNHLY, CDR2 FYNNEI, per germline. The CDR3 is 10 amino acids. Deletions cut 8 bases from V and 8 bases from J, with 6 bases between. Described treatment: some 19 received Ad26.COV2.S at low or high dose, single or two shots; roughly five received placebo; per-sample allocation not given. After the first vaccine or placebo injection, samples were drawn on day 63. Points from the study as a whole: Researchers cautioned that TCR breadth and depth analyses may have underestimated total T cell responses.

The assay was immunoSEQ multiplex PCR, and TCRdb's table has in-frame clones only and misses some. The table has hundreds of thousands of clones, about nine tenths seen once; the top ten hold around 6.1%. Turning to this clone: Its target is unknown.

The source is a person between 18 and 65 years old who received the Ad26.COV2.S COVID-19 vaccine or a placebo. The V call is TRBV2, the J call TRBJ2-2; D is unclear. Source: peripheral blood, taken in a trial of Ad26.COV2.S vaccine versus placebo. The CDR3 DNA is TGTGCCAGCGGTCATGGGGAGCTGTTTTTT. Protein product: CASGHGELFF.